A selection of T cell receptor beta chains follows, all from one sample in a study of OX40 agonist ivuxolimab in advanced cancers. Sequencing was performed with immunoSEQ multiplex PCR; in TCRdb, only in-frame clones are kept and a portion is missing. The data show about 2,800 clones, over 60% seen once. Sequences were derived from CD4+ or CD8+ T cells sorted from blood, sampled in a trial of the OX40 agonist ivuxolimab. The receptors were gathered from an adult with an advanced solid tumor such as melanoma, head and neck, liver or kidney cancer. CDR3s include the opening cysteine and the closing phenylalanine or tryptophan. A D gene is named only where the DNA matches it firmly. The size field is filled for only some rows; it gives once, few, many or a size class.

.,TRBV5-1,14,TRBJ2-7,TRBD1,TGCGCCAGCAGCTCTAGGACAGGGGCCTACGAGCAGTACTTC,CASSSRTGAYEQYF
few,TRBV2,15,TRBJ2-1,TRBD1,TGTGCCAGTGAATCCCGGGACAGGGTCTACAATGAGCAGTTCTTC,CASESRDRVYNEQFF
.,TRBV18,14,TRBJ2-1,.,TGTGCCAGCTCACCTTTAGGCGGGGACAATGAGCAGTTCTTC,CASSPLGGDNEQFF
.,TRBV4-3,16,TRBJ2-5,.,TGCGCCAGCAGCCAAGATAGTACGGGGGCTGGGGAGACCCAGTACTTC,CASSQDSTGAGETQYF
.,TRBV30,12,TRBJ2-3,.,TGTGCCTGGATGGAGGAAACAGATACGCAGTATTTT,CAWMEETDTQYF
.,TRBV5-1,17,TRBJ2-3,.,TGCGCCAGCAGCTTGGTGGACAGCCATTCTAGCACAGATACGCAGTATTTT,CASSLVDSHSSTDTQYF
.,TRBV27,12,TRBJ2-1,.,TGTGCCAGCAGTCCAGGGTGGAATGAGCAGTTCTTC,CASSPGWNEQFF
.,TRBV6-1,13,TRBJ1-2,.,TGTGCCGGGTCTGTCGGGGCTAACTATGGCTACACCTTC,CAGSVGANYGYTF
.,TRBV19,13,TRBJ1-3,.,TGTGCCAGTAGTATCGGGGCAGGAAACACCATATATTTT,CASSIGAGNTIYF
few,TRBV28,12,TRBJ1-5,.,TGTGCCAGCAGTTTCGGGAGTCGCTCTGAGCATTTT,CASSFGSRSEHF
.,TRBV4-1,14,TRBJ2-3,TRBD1,TGCGCCAGCAGGGGACAGGAGATTTCAGATACGCAGTATTTT,CASRGQEISDTQYF
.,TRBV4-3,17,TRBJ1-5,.,TGCGCCAGCAGCCAAGATTTGAACGGAAGGGGCAATCAGCCCCAGCATTTT,CASSQDLNGRGNQPQHF
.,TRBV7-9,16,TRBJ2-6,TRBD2,TGTGCCAGCAGCCACCGCGGGGGGCTTGGGGCCAACGTCCTGACTTTC,CASSHRGGLGANVLTF
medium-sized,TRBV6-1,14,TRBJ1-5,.,TGTGCCAGCAGTGAAGTACAGCCGAATCAGCCCCAGCATTTT,CASSEVQPNQPQHF
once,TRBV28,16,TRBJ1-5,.,TGTGCCAGCAGTTTGGGGGTTGGCTTTAGCAATCAGCCCCAGCATTTT,CASSLGVGFSNQPQHF
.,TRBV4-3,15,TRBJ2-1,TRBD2,TGCGCCAGCAGCCAAGATCTAGCGGAGACCGGTGAGCAGTTCTTC,CASSQDLAETGEQFF
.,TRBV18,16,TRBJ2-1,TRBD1,TGTGCCAGCTCACCACCGACGGGACAGGGAAACAATGAGCAGTTCTTC,CASSPPTGQGNNEQFF
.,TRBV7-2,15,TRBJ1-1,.,TGTGCCAGCAGCCCTAGGACGGGTGTGAACACTGAAGCTTTCTTT,CASSPRTGVNTEAFF
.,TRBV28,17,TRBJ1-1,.,TGTGCCAGCAGTCGACCTGGGCCCAGATTGGGGAACACTGAAGCTTTCTTT,CASSRPGPRLGNTEAFF
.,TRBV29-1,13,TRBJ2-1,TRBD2,TGCAGCGTTACTAGCGTTTCTAGTGTAGAGCAGTTCTTC,CSVTSVSSVEQFF
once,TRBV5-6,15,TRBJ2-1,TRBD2,TGTGCCAGCAGCGCGGGACTAGCGGGGTACAATGAGCAGTTCTTC,CASSAGLAGYNEQFF
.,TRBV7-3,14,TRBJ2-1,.,TGTGCCAGCAGCTTAAAAGGACAGCACAATGAGCAGTTCTTC,CASSLKGQHNEQFF
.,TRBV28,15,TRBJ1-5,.,TGTGCCAGCCGGGGCTCGGACAGCCGAGGGCAGCCCCAGCATTTT,CASRGSDSRGQPQHF
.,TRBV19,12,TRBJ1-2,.,TGTGCCAGTAGTATGACGGGTGGTGGCTACACCTTC,CASSMTGGGYTF
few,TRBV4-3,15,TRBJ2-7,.,TGCGCCAGCAGCCAAGAATCCAGGAGCTCCTACGAGCAGTACTTC,CASSQESRSSYEQYF
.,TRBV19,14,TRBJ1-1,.,TGTGCCAGTAGTCGTTCGGGGCGGGACACTGAAGCTTTCTTT,CASSRSGRDTEAFF
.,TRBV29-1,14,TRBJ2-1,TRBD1,TGCAGCGTTGTGTCCGGACAGGCCTACAATGAGCAGTTCTTC,CSVVSGQAYNEQFF
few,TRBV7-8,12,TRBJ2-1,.,TGTGCCAGCAGCTTAGAGTTTAATGAGCAGTTCTTC,CASSLEFNEQFF
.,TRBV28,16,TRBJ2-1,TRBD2,TGTGCCAGCAGTTTAAGCGGCGGGGGGGCCCTTAATGAGCAGTTCTTC,CASSLSGGGALNEQFF
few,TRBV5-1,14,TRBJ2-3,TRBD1,TGCGCCAGCAGCGACGGACAGGATGCAGATACGCAGTATTTT,CASSDGQDADTQYF
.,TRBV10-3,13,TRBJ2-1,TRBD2,TGTGCCATCAGTGACACAACTAGCGGTGAGCAGTTCTTC,CAISDTTSGEQFF
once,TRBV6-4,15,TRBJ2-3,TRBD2,TGTGCCAGCAGTGTCGTAGCGGGAGGGCCAGATACGCAGTATTTT,CASSVVAGGPDTQYF
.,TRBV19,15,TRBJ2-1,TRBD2,TGTGCCAGTAGTATTACTAGCGGGGGGGCAAATGAGCAGTTCTTC,CASSITSGGANEQFF
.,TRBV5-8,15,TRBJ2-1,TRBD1,TGTGCCAGCAGCCATGAGGGGGGACAGGCATATGAGCAGTTCTTC,CASSHEGGQAYEQFF
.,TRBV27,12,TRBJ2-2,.,TGTGCCAGCAGACATTACACCGGGGAGCTGTTTTTT,CASRHYTGELFF
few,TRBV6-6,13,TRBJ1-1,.,TGTGCCAGCAGTTACGGTGGAGGATCTGAAGCTTTCTTT,CASSYGGGSEAFF
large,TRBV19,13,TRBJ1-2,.,TGTGCCAGTAGCAAGACAGGAGCCTATGGCTACACCTTC,CASSKTGAYGYTF
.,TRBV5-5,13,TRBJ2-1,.,TGTGCCAGCAGCCTAGACAGTTACAATGAGCAGTTCTTC,CASSLDSYNEQFF
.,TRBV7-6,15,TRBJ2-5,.,TGTGCCAGCAGCTTAGGGCTAGCCGGGGGCTCATTTCAGTACTTC,CASSLGLAGGSFQYF
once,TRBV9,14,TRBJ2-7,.,TGTGCCAGCAGCGTCGACAGGAGCTCCTACGAGCAGTACTTC,CASSVDRSSYEQYF
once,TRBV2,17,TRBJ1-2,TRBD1,TGTGCCAGCAGTGAAGACAGGACAGGGGCCCTTATACATGGCTACACCTTC,CASSEDRTGALIHGYTF
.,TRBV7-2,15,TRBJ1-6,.,TGTGCCAGCAGCTTAGGAGAGGGAAGCAATTCACCCCTCCACTTT,CASSLGEGSNSPLHF
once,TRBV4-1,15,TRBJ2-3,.,TGCGCCAGCAGCCAACCAGACAGGCTGTCAGATACGCAGTATTTT,CASSQPDRLSDTQYF